This T cell receptor beta chain was identified in a study of shared clonotypes between healthy human individuals. Assay used: immunoSEQ multiplex PCR; TCRdb lists only in-frame clones, some missing. The table shows over a million clones, with about 96% occurring only once. CDR1 is WNHNN and CDR2 is SYGVQD in the germline V gene (reference sequence). CDR3 length: 15 amino acids. J gave up 4 bases and V 4 bases, and 4 bases lay outside the gene matches. This receptor was obtained from a man aged 30-40 years in good health. The specimen sequenced was naive CD4+ T cells sorted from blood. Documented subset: CD45RA+ positively selected. The chain combines TRBV10-1 with TRBJ2-5, with 12 positions matching TRBD2. The CDR3 DNA is TGCGCCAGCAGTGCCCTAGCGGGAGGGGGAGAGACCCAGTACTTC. Translating it yields CASSALAGGGETQYF.